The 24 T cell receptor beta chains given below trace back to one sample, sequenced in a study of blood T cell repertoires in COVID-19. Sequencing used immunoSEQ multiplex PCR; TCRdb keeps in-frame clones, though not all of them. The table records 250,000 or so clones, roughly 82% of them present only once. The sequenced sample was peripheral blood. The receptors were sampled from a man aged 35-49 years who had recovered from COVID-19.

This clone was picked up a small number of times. This chain's CDR3 is CASSPTGDPTQYF. CDR3 in DNA: TGTGCCAGCAGCCCGACAGGGGACCCGACGCAGTATTTT. The chain combines TRBV14 with TRBJ2-3; 8 bases fit TRBD1. Germline V gives CDR1 SGHDN, CDR2 FVKESK. V trimming: 4 bases; J trimming: 9 bases; junction bases outside the gene matches: 6. The CDR3 has 13 residues.

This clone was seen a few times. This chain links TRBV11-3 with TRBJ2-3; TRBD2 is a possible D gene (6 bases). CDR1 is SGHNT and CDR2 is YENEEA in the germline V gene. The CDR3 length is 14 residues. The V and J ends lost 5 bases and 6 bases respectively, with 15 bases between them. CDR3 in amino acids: CASSRAGFGDTQYF. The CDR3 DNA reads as TGTGCCAGCAGCCGTGCGGGGTTCGGGGATACGCAGTATTTT.

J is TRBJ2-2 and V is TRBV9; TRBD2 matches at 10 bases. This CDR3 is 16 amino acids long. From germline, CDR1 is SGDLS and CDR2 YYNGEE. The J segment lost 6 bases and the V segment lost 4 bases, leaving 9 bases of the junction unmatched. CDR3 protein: CASSTRPSGGAGELFF. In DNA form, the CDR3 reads TGTGCCAGCAGCACTCGCCCTAGCGGGGGTGCCGGGGAGCTGTTTTTT.

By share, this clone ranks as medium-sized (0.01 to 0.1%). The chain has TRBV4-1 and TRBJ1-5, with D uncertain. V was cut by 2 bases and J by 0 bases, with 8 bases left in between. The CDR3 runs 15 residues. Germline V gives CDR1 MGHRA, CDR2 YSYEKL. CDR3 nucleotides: TGCGCCAGCAGCCAAAAAAGCTATAGCAATCAGCCCCAGCATTTT. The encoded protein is CASSQKSYSNQPQHF.

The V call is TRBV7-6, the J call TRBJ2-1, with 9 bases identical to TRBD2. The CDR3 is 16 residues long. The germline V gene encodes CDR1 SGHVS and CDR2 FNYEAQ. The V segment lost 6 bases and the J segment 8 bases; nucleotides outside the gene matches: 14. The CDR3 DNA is TGTGCCAGCAGTACCGGCGGGAGGGCACTTAAGGATGAGCAGTTCTTC. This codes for CASSTGGRALKDEQFF.

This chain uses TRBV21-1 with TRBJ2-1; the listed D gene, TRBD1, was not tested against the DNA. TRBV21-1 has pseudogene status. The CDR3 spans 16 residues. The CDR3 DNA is TGTGCCAGCAGCACGAGGACAGGAGCTACAGGTAATGAGCAGTTCTTC. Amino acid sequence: CASSTRTGATGNEQFF.

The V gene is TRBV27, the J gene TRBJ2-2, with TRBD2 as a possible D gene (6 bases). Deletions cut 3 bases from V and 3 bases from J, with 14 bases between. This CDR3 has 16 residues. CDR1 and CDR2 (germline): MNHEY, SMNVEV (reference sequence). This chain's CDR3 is CASSFLASDDTGELFF. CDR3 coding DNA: TGTGCCAGCAGTTTTTTGGCTAGCGACGACACCGGGGAGCTGTTTTTT.

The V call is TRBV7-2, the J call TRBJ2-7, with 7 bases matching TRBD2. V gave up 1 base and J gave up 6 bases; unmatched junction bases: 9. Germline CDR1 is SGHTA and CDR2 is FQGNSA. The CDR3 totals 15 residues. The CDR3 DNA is TGTGCCAGCAGCTTAGATCGGGGAGGGCCAGTCGAGCAGTACTTC. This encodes CASSLDRGGPVEQYF.

CDR3 protein: CASSGGQGRNTEAFF. The CDR3 DNA is TGTGCCAGCAGCGGGGGACAGGGGAGGAACACTGAAGCTTTCTTT. The J gene is TRBJ1-1, the V gene TRBV7-2; 10 bases map to TRBD1. The germline V gene encodes CDR1 SGHTA and CDR2 FQGNSA. This CDR3 contains 15 residues. With V trimmed by 5 bases and J by 1 base, 4 bases remained unmatched. Drawing the rest from reference TRBV7-2 and TRBJ1-1, the complete variable domain is GAGVSQSPSNKVTEKGKDVELRCDPISGHTALYWYRQSLGQGLEFLIYFQGNSAPDKSGLPSDRFSAERTGGSVSTLTIQRTQQEDSAVYLCASSGGQGRNTEAFFGQGTRLTVV.

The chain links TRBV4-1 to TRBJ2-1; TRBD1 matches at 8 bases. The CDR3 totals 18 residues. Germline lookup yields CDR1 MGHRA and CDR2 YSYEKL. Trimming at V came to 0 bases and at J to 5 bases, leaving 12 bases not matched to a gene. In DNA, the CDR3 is TGCGCCAGCAGCCAAGACCCCCTCCAGGGGGCAGGGAACAATGAGCAGTTCTTC. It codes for CASSQDPLQGAGNNEQFF.

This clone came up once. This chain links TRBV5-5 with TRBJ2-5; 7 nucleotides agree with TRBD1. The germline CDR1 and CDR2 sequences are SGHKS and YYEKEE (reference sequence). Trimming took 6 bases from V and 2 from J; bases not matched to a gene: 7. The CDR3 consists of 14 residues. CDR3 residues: CASNPTGLQETQYF. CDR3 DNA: TGTGCCAGCAACCCGACAGGGCTTCAAGAGACCCAGTACTTC. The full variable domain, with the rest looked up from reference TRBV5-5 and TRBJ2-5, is DAGVTQSPTHLIKTRGQQVTLRCSPISGHKSVSWYQQVLGQGPQFIFQYYEKEERGRGNFPDRFSARQFPNYSSELNVNALLLGDSALYLCASNPTGLQETQYFGPGTRLLVL.

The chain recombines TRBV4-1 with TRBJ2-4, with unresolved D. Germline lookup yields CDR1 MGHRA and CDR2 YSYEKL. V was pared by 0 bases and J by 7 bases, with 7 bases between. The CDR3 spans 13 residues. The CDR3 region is CASSQELRNIQYF. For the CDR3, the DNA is TGCGCCAGCAGCCAAGAGTTGCGCAACATTCAGTACTTC.

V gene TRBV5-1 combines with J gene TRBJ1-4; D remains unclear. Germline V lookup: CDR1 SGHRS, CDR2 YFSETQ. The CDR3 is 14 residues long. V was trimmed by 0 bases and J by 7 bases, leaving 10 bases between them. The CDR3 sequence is CASSLGGRGEKLFF. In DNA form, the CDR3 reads TGCGCCAGCAGCTTGGGAGGGAGAGGTGAAAAACTGTTTTTT.

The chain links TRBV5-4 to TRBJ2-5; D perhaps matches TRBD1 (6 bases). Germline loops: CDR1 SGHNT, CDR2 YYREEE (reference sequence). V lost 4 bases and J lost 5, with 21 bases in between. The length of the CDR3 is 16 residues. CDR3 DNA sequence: TGTGCCAGCAGCCCGGCTAATACAGGGCGAAGGGAGACCCAGTACTTC. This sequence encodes CASSPANTGRRETQYF.

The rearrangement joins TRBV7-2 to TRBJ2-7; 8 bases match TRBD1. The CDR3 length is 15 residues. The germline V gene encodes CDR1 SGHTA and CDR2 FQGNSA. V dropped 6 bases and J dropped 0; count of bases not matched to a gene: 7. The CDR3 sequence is CASSKTGTGSYEQYF. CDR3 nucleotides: TGTGCCAGCAGTAAAACCGGGACAGGCTCCTACGAGCAGTACTTC.

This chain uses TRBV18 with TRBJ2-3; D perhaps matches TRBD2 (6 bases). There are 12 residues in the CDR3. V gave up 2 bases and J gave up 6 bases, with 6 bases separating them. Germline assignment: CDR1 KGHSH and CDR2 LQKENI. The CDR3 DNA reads TGTGCCAGCTCACCAGGGGGGGATACGCAGTATTTT. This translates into CASSPGGDTQYF.

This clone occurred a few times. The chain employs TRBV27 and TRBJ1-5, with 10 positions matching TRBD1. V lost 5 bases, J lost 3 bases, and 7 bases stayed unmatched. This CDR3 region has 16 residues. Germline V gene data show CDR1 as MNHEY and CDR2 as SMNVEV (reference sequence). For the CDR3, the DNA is TGTGCCAGCAGTAGCCGGGACAGGGGCGACAATCAGCCCCAGCATTTT. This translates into CASSSRDRGDNQPQHF.

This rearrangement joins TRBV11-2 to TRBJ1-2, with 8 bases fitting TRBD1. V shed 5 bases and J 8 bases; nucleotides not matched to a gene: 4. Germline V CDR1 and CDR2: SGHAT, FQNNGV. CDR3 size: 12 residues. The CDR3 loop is CASSQDRDGYTF. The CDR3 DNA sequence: TGTGCCAGCAGCCAGGACAGGGACGGCTACACCTTC.

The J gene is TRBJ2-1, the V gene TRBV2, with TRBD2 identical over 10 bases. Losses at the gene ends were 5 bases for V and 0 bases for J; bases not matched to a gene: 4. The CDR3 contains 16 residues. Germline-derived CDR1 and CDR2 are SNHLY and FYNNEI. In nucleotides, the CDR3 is TGTGCCAGCAGTCTCCGGACTAGCGGCTCCTACAATGAGCAGTTCTTC. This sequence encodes CASSLRTSGSYNEQFF.

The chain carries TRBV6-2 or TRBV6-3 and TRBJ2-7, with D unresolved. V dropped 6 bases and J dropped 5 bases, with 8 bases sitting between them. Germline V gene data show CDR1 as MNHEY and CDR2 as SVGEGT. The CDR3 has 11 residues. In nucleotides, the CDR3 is TGTGCCAGCAGCCGGCGGAACGAGCAGTACTTC. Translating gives CASSRRNEQYF.

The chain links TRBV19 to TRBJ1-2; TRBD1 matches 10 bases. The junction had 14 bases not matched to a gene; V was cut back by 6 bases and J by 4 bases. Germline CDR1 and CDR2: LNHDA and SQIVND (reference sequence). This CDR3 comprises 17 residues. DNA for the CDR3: TGTGCCAGTAGAAATCTAGGGACAGGGGCCATGACCTATGGCTACACCTTC. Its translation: CASRNLGTGAMTYGYTF. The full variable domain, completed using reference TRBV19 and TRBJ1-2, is DGGITQSPKYLFRKEGQNVTLSCEQNLNHDAMYWYRQDPGQGLRLIYYSQIVNDFQKGDIAEGYSVSREKKESFPLTVTSAQKNPTAFYLCASRNLGTGAMTYGYTFGSGTRLTVV.

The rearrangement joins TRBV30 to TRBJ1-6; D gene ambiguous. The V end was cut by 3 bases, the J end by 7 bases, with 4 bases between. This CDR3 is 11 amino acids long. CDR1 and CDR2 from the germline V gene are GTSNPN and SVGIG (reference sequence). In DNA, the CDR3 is TGTGCCTGGAGGGAGAATTCACCCCTCCACTTT. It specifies CAWRENSPLHF.

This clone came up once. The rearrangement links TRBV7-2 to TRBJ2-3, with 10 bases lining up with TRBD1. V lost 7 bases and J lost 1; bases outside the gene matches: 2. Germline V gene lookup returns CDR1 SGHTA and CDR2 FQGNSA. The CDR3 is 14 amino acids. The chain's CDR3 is CASTGTGGTDTQYF. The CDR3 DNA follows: TGTGCCAGCACCGGGACAGGGGGCACAGATACGCAGTATTTT.

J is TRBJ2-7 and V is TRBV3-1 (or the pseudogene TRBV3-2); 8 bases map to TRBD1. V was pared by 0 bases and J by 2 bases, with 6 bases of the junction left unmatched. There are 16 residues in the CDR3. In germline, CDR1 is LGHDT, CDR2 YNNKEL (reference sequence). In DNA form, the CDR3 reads TGTGCCAGCAGCCAAGATAGGATACAGGGGGCCTACGAGCAGTACTTC. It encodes CASSQDRIQGAYEQYF.